One and the same sample provided the 24 T cell receptor beta chains below, sequenced in a study of OX40 agonist ivuxolimab in advanced cancers. Method: immunoSEQ multiplex PCR; TCRdb's copy keeps in-frame clones and lacks some. Counted here are roughly 16,000 clones, over 75% occurring once; the ten biggest clones make up about 25%. The material was CD4+ or CD8+ T cells sorted from blood, obtained in a trial of the OX40 agonist ivuxolimab. The origin of the receptors is an adult with an advanced solid tumor such as melanoma, head and neck, liver or kidney cancer.

V and J are TRBV19 and TRBJ2-3, with 7 bases aligning to TRBD1. V was pared by 0 bases and J by 6 bases, with 6 bases of the junction left unmatched. The CDR3 has 15 amino acids. Germline CDR1 and CDR2: LNHDA and SQIVND (reference sequence). The CDR3 here is CASSIETGAGDTQYF. The CDR3 DNA reads TGTGCCAGTAGTATAGAAACAGGGGCGGGCGATACGCAGTATTTT. Full variable domain (missing parts from reference TRBV19 and TRBJ2-3): DGGITQSPKYLFRKEGQNVTLSCEQNLNHDAMYWYRQDPGQGLRLIYYSQIVNDFQKGDIAEGYSVSREKKESFPLTVTSAQKNPTAFYLCASSIETGAGDTQYFGPGTRLTVL.

V gene TRBV27 combines with J gene TRBJ1-2, with 8 nucleotides matching TRBD1. Trimming at V came to 5 bases and at J to 4 bases, leaving 9 bases not matched to a gene. The CDR3 is made up of 15 amino acids. Germline V gene lookup returns CDR1 MNHEY and CDR2 SMNVEV (reference sequence). The CDR3 DNA follows: TGTGCCAGCAGTCCCTTATCCGGACAGGGCTATGGCTACACCTTC. The encoded protein is CASSPLSGQGYGYTF.

V is TRBV27 and J is TRBJ2-7; no clear D. V was clipped by 4 bases and J by 5 bases, with 9 bases between them. The CDR3 extends over 12 amino acids. The germline CDR1 and CDR2 sequences are MNHEY and SMNVEV (reference sequence). The CDR3: CASSSSPDEQYF. CDR3 DNA: TGTGCCAGCAGTTCCTCCCCTGACGAGCAGTACTTC.

This clone is a singleton in its sample. The chain is built from TRBV27 and TRBJ1-2; perhaps TRBD1 as D (6 bases). The CDR3 length is 13 residues. CDR1 MNHEY and CDR2 SMNVEV come from the germline V gene (reference sequence). V was shortened by 3 bases and J by 2 bases, with 7 bases between the two germline ends. The CDR3 DNA is TGTGCCAGCAGTTTCCAGGGGAACTATGGCTACACCTTC. This encodes CASSFQGNYGYTF.

The chain combines TRBV10-2 with TRBJ1-6; 7 nucleotides line up with TRBD1. The CDR3 is made up of 16 amino acids. Germline-derived CDR1 and CDR2 are WSHSY and SAAADI. V shed 0 bases, J shed 6 bases, and the junction held 5 bases outside the gene matches. For the CDR3, the DNA is TGCGCCAGCAGTGAGTCCCCAGGGGGAGTTAATTCACCCCTCCACTTT. Protein product: CASSESPGGVNSPLHF.

This rearrangement joins TRBV5-1 to TRBJ2-1, with D uncertain. V lost 2 bases, J lost 10 bases, and 13 bases lay in between. Per the germline V gene, CDR1 is SGHRS and CDR2 is YFSETQ. This CDR3 region has 13 residues. The CDR3 region has the DNA TGCGCCAGCAGCTTAAGATCGGCAAACGAGCAGTTCTTC. Residues: CASSLRSANEQFF.

The chain joins TRBV6-5 to TRBJ2-5; D is uncertain. CDR3 length: 12 amino acids. V dropped 6 bases and J dropped 5 bases, with 10 bases sitting between them. Per the germline V gene, CDR1 is MNHEY and CDR2 is SVGAGI. CDR3 bases: TGTGCCAGCAGCCCTAACTGGGAGACCCAGTACTTC. Its protein product is CASSPNWETQYF.

J is TRBJ1-2 and V is TRBV6-5; D uncertain. There are 14 residues in the CDR3. V was shortened by 2 bases and J by 4 bases, with 11 bases between the two germline ends. CDR1 MNHEY and CDR2 SVGAGI come from the germline V gene. Here the CDR3 DNA reads TGTGCCAGCAGTTACGGTTCGGGAGGCTATGGCTACACCTTC. It translates to CASSYGSGGYGYTF.

The chain carries TRBV21-1 and TRBJ1-2. TRBV21-1 is reported as a pseudogene. The CDR3 is made up of 14 amino acids. CDR3 in amino acids: CASSNHSLWIRYTF. The CDR3, as DNA: TGTGCCAGCAGCAACCACTCCCTTTGGATTCGCTACACCTTC.

The chain couples TRBV11-2 to TRBJ2-3; TRBD2 is a possible D gene (6 bases). Germline values: CDR1 SGHAT, CDR2 FQNNGV. The length of the CDR3 is 16 residues. V was clipped by 5 bases and J by 0 bases, with 15 bases between them. The CDR3 loop is CASSTQAGYSTDTQYF. The CDR3 nucleotides are TGTGCCAGCAGCACCCAAGCGGGTTACAGCACAGATACGCAGTATTTT. Combining the CDR3 with reference TRBV11-2 and TRBJ2-3 gives the whole variable domain EAGVAQSPRYKIIEKRQSVAFWCNPISGHATLYWYQQILGQGPKLLIQFQNNGVVDDSQLPKDRFSAERLKGVDSTLKIQPAKLEDSAVYLCASSTQAGYSTDTQYFGPGTRLTVL.

The chain recombines TRBV27 with TRBJ1-5; D is unclear. V was pared by 6 bases and J by 6 bases, with 12 bases between. The CDR3 is 13 residues long. The germline V gene encodes CDR1 MNHEY and CDR2 SMNVEV (reference sequence). The CDR3: CASRPGFFQPQHF. For the CDR3, the DNA is TGTGCCAGCAGGCCGGGGTTTTTTCAGCCCCAGCATTTT.

This rearrangement joins TRBV9 to TRBJ2-7; D is tentatively TRBD1 or TRBD2 (6 bases each). The CDR3 is 15 amino acids. V lost 4 bases and J 5 bases, leaving 19 bases between the germline ends. Germline lookup yields CDR1 SGDLS and CDR2 YYNGEE. The CDR3 region has the DNA TGTGCCAGCAGCAAACCAGGGACCCGGGGGCACGAGCAGTACTTC. Translating it yields CASSKPGTRGHEQYF. The complete variable domain, with remaining parts taken from reference TRBV9 and TRBJ2-7, reads DSGVTQTPKHLITATGQRVTLRCSPRSGDLSVYWYQQSLDQGLQFLIQYYNGEERAKGNILERFSAQQFPDLHSELNLSSLELGDSALYFCASSKPGTRGHEQYFGPGTRLTVT.

This clone is a singleton in its sample. The V and J genes are TRBV7-9 and TRBJ2-1; D is unclear. The CDR3 sequence is 11 residues long. The V end lost 2 bases, the J end lost 6 bases, and 2 bases lay between the germline ends. Germline CDR1 and CDR2: SEHNR and FQNEAQ (reference sequence). CDR3 region: CASSLRNEQFF. CDR3 nucleotide sequence: TGTGCCAGCAGCTTACGCAATGAGCAGTTCTTC.

The gene calls are TRBV19 and TRBJ2-1; no clear D. Germline CDR1 and CDR2: LNHDA and SQIVND (reference sequence). The V gene lost 3 bases and the J gene lost 2 bases, with 5 bases spanning the gap. This CDR3 comprises 13 residues. The CDR3 spells CASSITTYNEQFF. In DNA, the CDR3 is TGTGCCAGTAGTATCACGACCTACAATGAGCAGTTCTTC. The complete variable domain, with remaining parts taken from reference TRBV19 and TRBJ2-1, reads DGGITQSPKYLFRKEGQNVTLSCEQNLNHDAMYWYRQDPGQGLRLIYYSQIVNDFQKGDIAEGYSVSREKKESFPLTVTSAQKNPTAFYLCASSITTYNEQFFGPGTRLTVL.

The J gene is TRBJ2-5, the V gene TRBV14; D not resolved. From germline, CDR1 is SGHDN and CDR2 FVKESK. The CDR3 is 14 residues long. V was cut by 5 bases and J by 5 bases, with 15 bases left in between. The CDR3 spells CASSFQRGMETQYF. For the CDR3, the DNA is TGTGCCAGCAGCTTCCAGCGTGGGATGGAGACCCAGTACTTC. The whole variable domain, filled in from reference TRBV14 and TRBJ2-5, reads EAGVTQFPSHSVIEKGQTVTLRCDPISGHDNLYWYRRVMGKEIKFLLHFVKESKQDESGMPNNRFLAERTGGTYSTLKVQPAELEDSGVYFCASSFQRGMETQYFGPGTRLLVL.

This chain joins TRBV15 and TRBJ2-7; TRBD1 aligns across 7 bases. After removal of 3 bases from V and 2 bases from J, the junction contained 7 bases not matched to a gene. The CDR3 totals 15 residues. The V gene's germline CDR1 is LNHNV and CDR2 YYDKDF (reference sequence). The CDR3 protein is CATSRGNRGPYEQYF. CDR3 coding DNA: TGTGCCACCAGCAGGGGGAACAGGGGACCCTACGAGCAGTACTTC.

The chain joins TRBV9 to TRBJ2-2, with D maybe TRBD1 (5 bases). The V end was cut by 5 bases, the J end by 7 bases, with 24 bases between. The CDR3 is made up of 17 amino acids. The germline gives CDR1 SGDLS, CDR2 YYNGEE. The CDR3 region has the DNA TGTGCCAGCAGGAGTACCCCGCCTCAGGGTTCTGGCGGGGAGCTGTTTTTT. Protein product: CASRSTPPQGSGGELFF. The entire variable domain, with the rest obtained from reference TRBV9 and TRBJ2-2, is as follows: DSGVTQTPKHLITATGQRVTLRCSPRSGDLSVYWYQQSLDQGLQFLIQYYNGEERAKGNILERFSAQQFPDLHSELNLSSLELGDSALYFCASRSTPPQGSGGELFFGEGSRLTVL.

This chain joins TRBV14 and TRBJ1-5, with D hard to call. The CDR3 runs 16 residues. The ends were cut back, 1 base at V and 4 bases at J, with 14 bases in the middle. Germline CDR1 reads SGHDN; CDR2 reads FVKESK. For the CDR3, the DNA is TGTGCCAGCAGCCAAGGAAGCGGCGGACTTAATCAGCCCCAGCATTTT. It specifies CASSQGSGGLNQPQHF.

The chain employs TRBV19 and TRBJ2-2; 7 bases are shared with TRBD1. Germline-derived CDR1 and CDR2 are LNHDA and SQIVND (reference sequence). With 5 bases clipped from V and 1 base from J, the junction kept 4 bases outside the gene matches. There are 15 residues in the CDR3. The CDR3 DNA sequence: TGTGCCAGTAGTCTTTGGACAGGGAACACCGGGGAGCTGTTTTTT. Amino acids: CASSLWTGNTGELFF.

The CDR3 sequence is CASSQARFNQPQHF. DNA of the CDR3: TGCGCCAGCAGCCAAGCCCGGTTCAATCAGCCCCAGCATTTT. V and J are TRBV4-1 and TRBJ1-5, with D hard to call. From germline, CDR1 is MGHRA and CDR2 YSYEKL. This CDR3 contains 14 residues. V gave up 1 base and J gave up 3 bases, with 7 bases separating them.

This chain links TRBV7-9 with TRBJ2-3, with 9 positions matching TRBD2. The germline V gene encodes CDR1 SEHNR and CDR2 FQNEAQ (reference sequence). This CDR3 has 15 amino acids. V shed 8 bases, J shed 2 bases, and the junction held 8 bases outside the gene matches. CDR3 region: CASYIAGAYTDTQYF. CDR3 DNA: TGTGCCAGCTACATAGCGGGGGCCTACACAGATACGCAGTATTTT. The full variable domain, completed using reference TRBV7-9 and TRBJ2-3, is DTGVSQNPRHKITKRGQNVTFRCDPISEHNRLYWYRQTLGQGPEFLTYFQNEAQLEKSRLLSDRFSAERPKGSFSTLEIQRTEQGDSAMYLCASYIAGAYTDTQYFGPGTRLTVL.

The chain recombines TRBV5-6 with TRBJ2-1; 8 positions match TRBD1. The V and J ends lost 1 base and 7 bases, in that order; junction bases with no gene match: 10. Germline loops: CDR1 SGHDT, CDR2 YYEEEE. There are 16 residues in the CDR3. The CDR3 region has the DNA TGTGCCAGCAGCTTGTTATCGGACAGGGTCGAGAATGAGCAGTTCTTC. Its translation is CASSLLSDRVENEQFF. The variable domain in full, completed from reference TRBV5-6 and TRBJ2-1, reads DAGVTQSPTHLIKTRGQQVTLRCSPKSGHDTVSWYQQALGQGPQFIFQYYEEEERQRGNFPDRFSGHQFPNYSSELNVNALLLGDSALYLCASSLLSDRVENEQFFGPGTRLTVL.

This clone was observed a handful of times. The chain links TRBV7-8 to TRBJ1-1; D unclear. CDR3 size: 12 residues. The V end lost 2 bases, the J end lost 0 bases, and 1 base lay between the germline ends. The germline gives CDR1 SGHVS, CDR2 FQNEAQ. As DNA, the CDR3 is TGTGCCAGCAGCTTAATGAACACTGAAGCTTTCTTT. This codes for CASSLMNTEAFF.

The chain joins TRBV5-1 to TRBJ1-2, with 7 bases identical to TRBD1. V gave up 4 bases and J gave up 2 bases; unmatched junction bases: 5. CDR1 is SGHRS, CDR2 YFSETQ, per germline. The CDR3 extends over 14 amino acids. The CDR3 reads CASSQGGENYGYTF. As DNA, the CDR3 is TGCGCCAGCAGCCAAGGGGGCGAGAACTATGGCTACACCTTC.